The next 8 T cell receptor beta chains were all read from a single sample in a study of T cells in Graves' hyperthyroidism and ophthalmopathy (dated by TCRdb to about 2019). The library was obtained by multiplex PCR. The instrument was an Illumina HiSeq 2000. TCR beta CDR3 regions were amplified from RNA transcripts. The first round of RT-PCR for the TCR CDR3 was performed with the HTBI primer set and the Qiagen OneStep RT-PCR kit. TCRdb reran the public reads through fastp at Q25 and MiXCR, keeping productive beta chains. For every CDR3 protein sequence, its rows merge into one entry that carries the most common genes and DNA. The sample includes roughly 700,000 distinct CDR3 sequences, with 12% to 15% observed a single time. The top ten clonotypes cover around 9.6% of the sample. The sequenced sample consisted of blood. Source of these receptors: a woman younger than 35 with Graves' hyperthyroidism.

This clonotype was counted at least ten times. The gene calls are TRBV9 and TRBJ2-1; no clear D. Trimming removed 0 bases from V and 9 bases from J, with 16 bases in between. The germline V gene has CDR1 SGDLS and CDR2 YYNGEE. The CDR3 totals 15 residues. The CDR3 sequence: CASSVEPFEVAEQFF. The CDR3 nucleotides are TGTGCCAGCAGCGTAGAGCCCTTCGAGGTTGCTGAGCAGTTCTTC. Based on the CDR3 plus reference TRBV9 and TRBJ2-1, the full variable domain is DSGVTQTPKHLITATGQRVTLRCSPRSGDLSVYWYQQSLDQGLQFLIQYYNGEERAKGNILERFSAQQFPDLHSELNLSSLELGDSALYFCASSVEPFEVAEQFFGPGTRLTVL.

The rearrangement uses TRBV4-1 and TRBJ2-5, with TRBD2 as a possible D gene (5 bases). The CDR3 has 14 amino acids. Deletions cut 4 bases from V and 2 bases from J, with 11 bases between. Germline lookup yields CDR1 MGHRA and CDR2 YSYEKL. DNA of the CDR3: TGCGCCAGCAGCCGGACTGAAAGACAAGAGACCCAGTACTTC. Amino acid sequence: CASSRTERQETQYF.

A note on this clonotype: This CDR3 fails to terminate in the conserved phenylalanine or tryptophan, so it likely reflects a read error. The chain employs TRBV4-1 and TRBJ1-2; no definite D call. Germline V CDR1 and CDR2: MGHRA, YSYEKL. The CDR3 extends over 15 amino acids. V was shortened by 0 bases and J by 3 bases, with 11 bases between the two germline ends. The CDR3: CASSQDLGRDYGYTL. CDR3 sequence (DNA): TGCGCCAGCAGCCAAGACCTAGGCAGAGACTATGGCTACACCTTG.

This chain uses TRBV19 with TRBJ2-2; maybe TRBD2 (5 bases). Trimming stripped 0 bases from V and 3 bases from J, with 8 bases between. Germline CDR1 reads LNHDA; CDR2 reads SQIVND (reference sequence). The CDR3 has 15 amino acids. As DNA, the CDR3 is TGTGCCAGTAGTATAGATCGGGGATACACCGGGGAGCTGTTTTTT. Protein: CASSIDRGYTGELFF.

Written as DNA, the CDR3 is TGTGCCAGCAGTTTACGAGGGGCTCTCAACAATGAGCAGTTCTTC. Its translation is CASSLRGALNNEQFF. V is TRBV12-3 or TRBV12-4 and J is TRBJ2-1; either TRBD1 or TRBD2 may fit D (5 bases each). CDR3 length: 15 residues. V was cut by 2 bases and J by 5 bases, with 13 bases left in between.

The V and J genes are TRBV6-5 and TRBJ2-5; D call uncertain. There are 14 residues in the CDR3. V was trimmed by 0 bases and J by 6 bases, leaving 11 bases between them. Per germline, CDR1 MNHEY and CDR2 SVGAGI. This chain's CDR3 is CASSYSRQVKTQYF. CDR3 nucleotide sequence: TGTGCCAGCAGTTACTCACGGCAGGTGAAGACCCAGTACTTC.

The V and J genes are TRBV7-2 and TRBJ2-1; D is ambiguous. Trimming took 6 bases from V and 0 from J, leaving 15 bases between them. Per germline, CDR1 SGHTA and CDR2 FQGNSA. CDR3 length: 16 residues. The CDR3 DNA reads TGTGCCAGCAGGAGTGCAGACGGTAGCTCCTACAATGAGCAGTTCTTC. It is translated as CASRSADGSSYNEQFF.

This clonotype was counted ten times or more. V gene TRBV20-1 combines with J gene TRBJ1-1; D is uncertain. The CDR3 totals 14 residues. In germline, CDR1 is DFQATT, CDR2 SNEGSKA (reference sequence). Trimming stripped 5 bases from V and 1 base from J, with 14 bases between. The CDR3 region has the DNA TGCAGTGCTTACCCCGGCCCACAGAACACTGAAGCTTTCTTT. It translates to CSAYPGPQNTEAFF.